The 14 T cell receptor beta chains listed next were all sequenced from one sample in a study of beta chain features in type 1 diabetes. These receptors have no known antigen. The authors reverse transcribed all of the isolated RNA, so sequencing captured expressed TCRB transcripts. Repertoires were generated with immunoSEQ multiplex PCR, while TCRdb's copy carries only in-frame clones and drops some. Of 350,000 to 400,000 clones in the sample, roughly 12% were seen once. General study points: Significant though moderate, a shortening of TCRB CDR3s appeared in all four CD4+ subsets of Type 1 diabetes patients.

The specimen was naive CD4+ T cells from blood. These receptors were taken from a woman in her late teens or twenties with type 1 diabetes.

The table lists this clone with a few counts. The chain employs TRBV30 and TRBJ1-2; 9 bases agree with TRBD1. The CDR3 length is 13 residues. V dropped 0 bases and J dropped 5; count of bases not matched to a gene: 1. CDR1 is GTSNPN and CDR2 is SVGIG in the germline V gene (reference sequence). This CDR3 reads CAWSVGTGYGYTF. The DNA for the CDR3 is TGTGCCTGGAGTGTAGGGACAGGGTATGGCTACACCTTC. The whole variable domain, filled in from reference TRBV30 and TRBJ1-2, reads SQTIHQWPATLVQPVGSPLSLECTVEGTSNPNLYWYRQAAGRGLQLLFYSVGIGQISSEVPQNLSASRPQDRQFILSSKKLLLSDSGFYLCAWSVGTGYGYTFGSGTRLTVV.

The chain employs TRBV29-1 and TRBJ2-1, with D uncertain. The germline V and J ends were trimmed by 3 bases and 2 bases, with 14 bases remaining between them. This CDR3 contains 15 residues. The germline V gene encodes CDR1 SQVTM and CDR2 ANQGSEA. The CDR3 here is CSVDFSLATYNEQFF. CDR3 DNA sequence: TGCAGCGTTGACTTCAGCTTAGCCACCTACAATGAGCAGTTCTTC.

This clone was counted only a few times. The chain links TRBV29-1 to TRBJ2-3, with TRBD1 matching over 8 bases. CDR3 length: 13 residues. Germline CDR1 and CDR2: SQVTM and ANQGSEA. Germline trimming cut 7 bases from V and 0 bases from J; bases unmatched to any gene: 3. As DNA, the CDR3 is TGCAGCGCCGGACAGGGAAGCACAGATACGCAGTATTTT. Translating it yields CSAGQGSTDTQYF.

In this sample, this clone turned up a few times. This chain links TRBV9 with TRBJ1-2; 7 bases are a match to TRBD1. In germline, CDR1 is SGDLS, CDR2 YYNGEE. Trimming removed 2 bases from V and 8 bases from J; junction bases left unmatched: 9. The CDR3 loop spans 14 amino acids. The CDR3 nucleotides are TGTGCCAGCAGCGTGACCGGGACAGCCTACGGCTACACCTTC. Its translation: CASSVTGTAYGYTF.

This chain links TRBV28 with TRBJ2-7; TRBD1 matches at 9 bases. With V trimmed by 7 bases and J by 2 bases, 9 bases remained unmatched. CDR3 length: 15 amino acids. The germline V gene has CDR1 MDHEN and CDR2 SYDVKM. CDR3 nucleotide sequence: TGTGCCAGCAACTCAGACAGGGGGTCTACCTACGAGCAGTACTTC. Its translation: CASNSDRGSTYEQYF.

This clone has more than one count but fewer than ten. In DNA, the CDR3 is TGTGCCAGCAGTCCTATTCCCCTTAGCGGGTGGTCCTACAATGAGCAGTTCTTC. Protein sequence: CASSPIPLSGWSYNEQFF. The chain recombines TRBV27 with TRBJ2-1, with 7 bases fitting TRBD2. V was clipped by 5 bases and J by 1 base; unmatched bases: 14. Germline assignment: CDR1 MNHEY and CDR2 SMNVEV (reference sequence). The CDR3 totals 18 residues.

The V gene is TRBV18, the J gene TRBJ2-1; 9 bases are a match to TRBD2. The CDR3 consists of 15 residues. V dropped 2 bases and J dropped 6; count of bases not matched to a gene: 5. Germline assignment: CDR1 KGHSH and CDR2 LQKENI. The CDR3, as DNA: TGTGCCAGCTCACCAGCTGCGGGGGGGATCAATGAGCAGTTCTTC. Translated, it gives CASSPAAGGINEQFF.

The sample holds a few counts of this clone. J is TRBJ1-4 and V is TRBV5-1, with 7 positions matching TRBD1. CDR1 and CDR2 (germline): SGHRS, YFSETQ. J was trimmed by 4 bases and V by 2 bases; bases with no gene match: 5. This CDR3 region has 15 residues. CDR3 residues: CASSLGGRSNEKLFF. In DNA, the CDR3 is TGCGCCAGCAGCTTAGGGGGCCGGAGTAATGAAAAACTGTTTTTT.

DNA of the CDR3: TGTGCCACCAGCATACGACAGGGTAGTATAGTAGCCCAAGAGACCCAGTACTTC. It encodes CATSIRQGSIVAQETQYF. The rearrangement uses TRBV15 and TRBJ2-5, with 7 bases matching TRBD1. Germline CDR1 and CDR2: LNHNV and YYDKDF (reference sequence). V was clipped by 4 bases and J by 1 base; unmatched bases: 15. The CDR3 runs 18 residues.

This clone was seen more than once but under ten times. This rearrangement joins TRBV28 to TRBJ2-7; D gene uncertain. Trimming took off 7 bases at V and 4 bases at J, with 8 bases between the two ends. Germline CDR1 MDHEN, CDR2 SYDVKM. The CDR3 runs to 11 residues. In nucleotides, the CDR3 is TGTGCCAGCACGTCCCGGTACGAGCAGTACTTC. Its translation is CASTSRYEQYF.

This clone was detected a few times. This rearrangement joins TRBV9 to TRBJ2-7; 7 bases align to TRBD2. Trimming cost V 3 bases and J 10 bases; bases outside gene matches: 4. This CDR3 contains 11 residues. Looked up from germline, CDR1 is SGDLS and CDR2 is YYNGEE. The CDR3: CASSAGGGQYF. The CDR3 nucleotides read TGTGCCAGCAGCGCGGGGGGTGGTCAGTACTTC.

This clone was detected only a few times. The V and J genes are TRBV5-1 and TRBJ2-7; D ambiguous. Germline CDR1 reads SGHRS; CDR2 reads YFSETQ. The CDR3 loop spans 13 amino acids. Trimming stripped 0 bases from V and 7 bases from J, with 11 bases between. This CDR3 reads CASSLEVAREQYF. The CDR3 DNA sequence: TGCGCCAGCAGCTTGGAGGTAGCTCGAGAGCAGTACTTC.

This clone was counted between two and nine times. J is TRBJ2-5 and V is TRBV7-2; weak D call: TRBD1 (5 bases). V lost 3 bases, J lost 5 bases, and 10 bases lay in between. This CDR3 region has 13 residues. Germline V gives CDR1 SGHTA, CDR2 FQGNSA. The DNA of the CDR3 is TGTGCCAGCAGCTTTAGGGGTCGGGAGACCCAGTACTTC. Translation: CASSFRGRETQYF.

V and J are TRBV7-2 and TRBJ2-1, with 8 bases identical to TRBD2. The V gene's germline CDR1 is SGHTA and CDR2 FQGNSA. V was clipped by 3 bases and J by 7 bases; unmatched bases: 5. This CDR3 is 14 amino acids long. The DNA for the CDR3 is TGTGCCAGCAGCTTCACTAGCGGTCGAAATGAGCAGTTCTTC. This encodes CASSFTSGRNEQFF.